This paragraph covers one T cell receptor beta chain sequence. Antigen specificity is unknown. This sample was taken from a study of PD-L1 blockade in urothelial cancer. Study as a whole: Patients had received 0 to 3 prior chemotherapy regimens.

Germline CDR1 is SGHAT and CDR2 is FQNNGV. This CDR3 spans 13 amino acids. V lost 10 bases and J lost 7; bases outside the gene matches: 9. Spiking each PCR with synthetic TCR analog templates was performed. Measured with immunoSEQ multiplex PCR; TCRdb has only the in-frame clones, and not every one. The sample includes about 100,000 clones, roughly nine tenths seen only once; the top ten take 0.85% to 1%. Individual patients had between 1 and 8 samples, taken pretreatment and on-treatment. Study-level results: Durable benefit accompanied greater 3-week expansion of tumor-associated blood clones.

This specimen consisted of PBMCs, obtained around atezolizumab (anti-PD-L1) treatment. The gene calls are TRBV11-2 and TRBJ2-2; 7 bases fit TRBD2. The TCR comes from a woman older than 75 with urothelial cancer. The CDR3 DNA reads as TGTGCCACAGGCCGACTAGCCGTCGGGGAGCTGTTTTTT. Its protein is CATGRLAVGELFF. Filled out from reference TRBV11-2 and TRBJ2-2, the complete variable domain reads EAGVAQSPRYKIIEKRQSVAFWCNPISGHATLYWYQQILGQGPKLLIQFQNNGVVDDSQLPKDRFSAERLKGVDSTLKIQPAKLEDSAVYLCATGRLAVGELFFGEGSRLTVL.